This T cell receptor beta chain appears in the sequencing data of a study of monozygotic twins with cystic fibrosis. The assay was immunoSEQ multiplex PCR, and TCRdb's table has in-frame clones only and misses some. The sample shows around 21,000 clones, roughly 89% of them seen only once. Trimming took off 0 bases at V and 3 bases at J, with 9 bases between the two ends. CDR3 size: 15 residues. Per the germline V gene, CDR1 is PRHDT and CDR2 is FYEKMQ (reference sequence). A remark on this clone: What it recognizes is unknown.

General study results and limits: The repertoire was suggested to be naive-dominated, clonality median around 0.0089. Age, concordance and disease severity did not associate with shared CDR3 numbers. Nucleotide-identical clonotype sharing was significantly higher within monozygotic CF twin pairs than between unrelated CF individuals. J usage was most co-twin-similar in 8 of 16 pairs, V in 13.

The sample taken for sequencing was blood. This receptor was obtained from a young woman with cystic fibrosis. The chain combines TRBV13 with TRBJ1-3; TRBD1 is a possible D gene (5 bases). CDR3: CASSLGRGGGNTIYF. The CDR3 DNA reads TGTGCCAGCAGCTTAGGCCGGGGCGGTGGAAACACCATATATTTT.